This TCR beta chain was captured in a study of OX40 agonist ivuxolimab in advanced cancers. For this clone: Its antigen is unknown.

Trimming cost V 2 bases and J 8 bases; bases outside gene matches: 4. There are 14 residues in the CDR3. Germline loops: CDR1 MNHEY, CDR2 SMNVEV (reference sequence). Points from the study as a whole: Dose levels from 0.1 to 3.0 mg/kg saw CD4+ and CD8+ blood T cells expand clonally by week 6.

Method: immunoSEQ multiplex PCR; TCRdb's copy keeps in-frame clones and lacks some. The table shows tens of thousands of clones, with roughly 93% occurring only once. This TCR derives from an adult with an advanced solid tumor such as melanoma, head and neck, liver or kidney cancer. The rearrangement links TRBV27 to TRBJ1-2; 11 bases line up with TRBD1. The sequencing used CD4+ or CD8+ T cells sorted from blood, collected in a trial of the OX40 agonist ivuxolimab. The CDR3 spells CASSLGRTGGGYTF. The CDR3 region has the DNA TGTGCCAGCAGTTTAGGGAGGACAGGGGGCGGCTACACCTTC.